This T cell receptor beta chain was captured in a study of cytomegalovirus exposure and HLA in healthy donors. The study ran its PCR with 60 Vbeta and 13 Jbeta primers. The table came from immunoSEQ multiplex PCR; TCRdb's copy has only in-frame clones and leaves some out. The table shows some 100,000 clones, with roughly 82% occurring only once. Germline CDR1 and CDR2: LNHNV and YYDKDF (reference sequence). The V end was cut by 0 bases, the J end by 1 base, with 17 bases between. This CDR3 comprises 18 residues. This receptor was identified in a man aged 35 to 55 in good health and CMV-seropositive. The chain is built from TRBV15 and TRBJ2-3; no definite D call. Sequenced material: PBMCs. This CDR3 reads CATSRDLPQATRTDTQYF. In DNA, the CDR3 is TGTGCCACCAGCAGAGATTTACCTCAGGCCACCCGCACAGATACGCAGTATTTT.